The 28 T cell receptor beta chains below all came from one sample that was sequenced in a study of T cell repertoires in cytomegalovirus infection. Each CDR3 protein is one row after TCRdb ran MiXCR on the reads. This sample has approximately 350,000 distinct CDR3 sequences, with roughly 34% found just once. These TCRs are of unknown antigen specificity. The sample here was cultured PBMCs, taken from culture after CMV antigen stimulation. Receptors were obtained from a human donor in good health (CMV status not recorded). Some clones in this sample may be carry-over from other donors' samples.

The chain has TRBV20-1 and TRBJ2-1; 9 bases line up with TRBD1. There are 14 residues in the CDR3. The germline V gene encodes CDR1 DFQATT and CDR2 SNEGSKA (reference sequence). Trimming cost V 5 bases and J 6 bases; bases outside gene matches: 8. The CDR3 nucleotides are TGCAGTGCTTTTCACGGGACAGGGTCCAATGAGCAGTTCTTC. This sequence encodes CSAFHGTGSNEQFF.

The genes are TRBV4-3 and TRBJ2-3; TRBD2 matches 8 bases. Germline loops: CDR1 LGHNA, CDR2 YSLEER. Losses at the gene ends were 0 bases for V and 3 bases for J; bases not matched to a gene: 8. The CDR3 has 17 amino acids. As DNA, the CDR3 is TGCGCCAGCAGCCAAGATGCAGCGGGAGTTAGGACAGATACGCAGTATTTT. It is translated as CASSQDAAGVRTDTQYF.

V usage is TRBV6-5 and J usage is TRBJ2-1; D unclear. CDR3 length: 9 amino acids. In germline, CDR1 is MNHEY, CDR2 SVGAGI. CDR3 sequence (DNA): TGTGACCCCTCCCCCGAGCAGTTCTTC. As protein: CDPSPEQFF.

The chain couples TRBV19 to TRBJ1-1, with 7 positions matching TRBD1. This CDR3 has 14 amino acids. CDR1 and CDR2 (germline): LNHDA, SQIVND (reference sequence). Losses at the gene ends were 6 bases for V and 6 bases for J; bases not matched to a gene: 10. This chain's CDR3 is CASRRQGEVAEAFF. DNA for the CDR3: TGTGCCAGTAGACGACAGGGAGAAGTTGCTGAAGCTTTCTTT.

This clonotype occurred many times. V is TRBV7-2 and J is TRBJ1-2, with D tentatively TRBD1 (6 bases). The CDR3 is 16 amino acids. Per the germline V gene, CDR1 is SGHTA and CDR2 is FQGNSA. With 4 bases removed from V and 0 bases from J, the gap between germline ends came to 15 bases. The CDR3 sequence: CASSSNGGGANYGYTF. The CDR3 region has the DNA TGTGCCAGCAGCTCGAATGGGGGCGGAGCTAACTATGGCTACACCTTC.

The chain recombines TRBV12-5 with TRBJ1-5, with TRBD1 matching 9 bases. This CDR3 is built from 17 residues. The germline V gene encodes CDR1 LGHNT and CDR2 FRNRAP. V was pared by 0 bases and J by 6 bases, with 9 bases of the junction left unmatched. CDR3 coding DNA: TGTGCTAGTGGTTTGGTACAGGGGGCGGTGACCGGTCAGCCCCAGCATTTT. Its translation: CASGLVQGAVTGQPQHF.

The chain is built from TRBV6-6 and TRBJ2-7, with 8 positions matching TRBD1. The trim removed 5 bases at V and 5 bases at J, leaving 5 bases unmatched. The CDR3 sequence is 13 residues long. Per germline, CDR1 MNHNY and CDR2 SVGAGI (reference sequence). The CDR3: CASSTDRAHEQYF. Written as DNA, the CDR3 is TGTGCCAGCAGTACGGACAGGGCACACGAGCAGTACTTC.

The chain uses TRBV2 and TRBJ1-6; 7 nucleotides align to TRBD1. The CDR3 is made up of 13 amino acids. CDR1 and CDR2 (germline): SNHLY, FYNNEI. With 9 bases clipped from V and 14 bases from J, the junction kept 13 bases outside the gene matches. CDR3 loop: CASHRGTDPTLHF. CDR3 coding DNA: TGTGCCAGTCATCGGGGGACAGACCCAACCCTCCACTTT.

In its sample, this clonotype was seen once. The V call is TRBV20-1, the J call TRBJ2-7; 11 bases align to TRBD2. This CDR3 has 15 amino acids. CDR1 is DFQATT and CDR2 is SNEGSKA in the germline V gene (reference sequence). J gave up 4 bases and V 5 bases, and 10 bases lay outside the gene matches. The CDR3: CSAFPTLAGGYEQYF. Here the CDR3 DNA reads TGCAGTGCTTTTCCCACGCTAGCGGGAGGATACGAGCAGTACTTC.

The chain has TRBV7-8 and TRBJ2-1; D not certain. The CDR3 length is 15 residues. V was trimmed by 5 bases and J by 4 bases, leaving 15 bases between them. Germline V gene sequence: CDR1 SGHVS, CDR2 FQNEAQ. CDR3 in DNA: TGTGCCAGCAGCACTCCTAAACTCCTATACAATGAGCAGTTCTTC. It specifies CASSTPKLLYNEQFF. The whole variable domain, remainder taken from reference TRBV7-8 and TRBJ2-1, is GAGVSQSPRYKVAKRGQDVALRCDPISGHVSLFWYQQALGQGPEFLTYFQNEAQLDKSGLPSDRFFAERPEGSVSTLKIQRTQQEDSAVYLCASSTPKLLYNEQFFGPGTRLTVL.

This chain links TRBV7-9 with TRBJ2-1; tentative D call: TRBD2 (6 bases). The CDR3 is 16 amino acids. The V end was cut by 5 bases, the J end by 1 base, with 15 bases between. Germline assignment: CDR1 SEHNR and CDR2 FQNEAQ (reference sequence). CDR3: CASSGRRVRSYNEQFF. The CDR3 DNA follows: TGTGCCAGCAGCGGAAGGAGGGTACGATCCTACAATGAGCAGTTCTTC.

This clonotype was detected many times. The chain employs TRBV6-2 or TRBV6-3 and TRBJ2-1; no definite D call. The CDR3 covers 13 residues. V lost 4 bases to trimming and J lost 0 bases, with 4 bases between them. Germline V gene sequence: CDR1 MNHEY, CDR2 SVGEGT. The chain's CDR3 is CASSWDSYNEQFF. The CDR3 nucleotides are TGTGCCAGCAGTTGGGACTCCTACAATGAGCAGTTCTTC.

There are a few counts of this clonotype. The CDR3 protein is CASSIVGGATEAFF. The CDR3 nucleotides are TGTGCCAGTAGTATAGTTGGGGGCGCGACTGAAGCTTTCTTT. The chain carries TRBV19 and TRBJ1-1, with D possibly TRBD1 on 6 matching bases. The germline V and J ends were trimmed by 1 base and 5 bases, with 11 bases remaining between them. CDR3 length: 14 residues. In germline, CDR1 is LNHDA, CDR2 SQIVND (reference sequence).

V usage is TRBV4-1 and J usage is TRBJ2-5; 7 nucleotides match TRBD2. The V gene end was trimmed by 1 base and the J gene end by 1 base; junction bases not matched to a gene: 6. CDR1 is MGHRA and CDR2 is YSYEKL in the germline V gene. This CDR3 has 16 residues. CDR3 region: CASSQALWGGQETQYF. For the CDR3, the DNA is TGCGCCAGCAGCCAAGCCCTATGGGGGGGCCAAGAGACCCAGTACTTC.

The chain couples TRBV28 to TRBJ2-3, with TRBD2 matching over 13 bases. J gave up 3 bases and V 4 bases, and 4 bases lay outside the gene matches. Looked up from germline, CDR1 is MDHEN and CDR2 is SYDVKM. The CDR3 spans 16 residues. The chain's CDR3 is CASSSPTSGRTDTQYF. The CDR3 DNA reads as TGTGCCAGCAGTTCTCCGACTAGCGGGAGGACAGATACGCAGTATTTT.

The gene calls are TRBV4-3 and TRBJ1-4, with 10 bases aligning to TRBD1. V gave up 2 bases and J gave up 8 bases; unmatched junction bases: 11. CDR1 and CDR2 (germline): LGHNA, YSLEER. The CDR3 loop spans 17 amino acids. The DNA for the CDR3 is TGCGCCAGCAGCCAATTACTCCCGGGACAGGGGATGGAAAAACTGTTTTTT. It specifies CASSQLLPGQGMEKLFF.

Notes on this clonotype: An end of the junction differs from the germline gene, which may be a read error. The gene calls are TRBV19 and TRBJ2-5; 7 nucleotides align to TRBD2. The germline V gene encodes CDR1 LNHDA and CDR2 SQIVND (reference sequence). The CDR3 loop spans 14 amino acids. CDR3 residues: CDSTPGLAEETQYF. The CDR3 bases are TGTGACAGTACCCCGGGGCTAGCGGAAGAGACCCAGTACTTC.

The rearrangement uses TRBV20-1 and TRBJ2-4; D may be TRBD2 (6 bases). Germline-derived CDR1 and CDR2 are DFQATT and SNEGSKA (reference sequence). Between the trimmed V and J ends, which lost 0 bases and 1 base, there was a span of 7 bases. The CDR3 contains 14 residues. The CDR3: CSAREGGAKNIQYF. For the CDR3, the DNA is TGCAGTGCTAGAGAGGGGGGTGCCAAAAACATTCAGTACTTC.

This clonotype was detected only a few times. The chain joins TRBV6-5 to TRBJ2-1; TRBD2 matches 7 bases. After removal of 4 bases from V and 0 bases from J, the junction contained 6 bases not matched to a gene. Germline lookup yields CDR1 MNHEY and CDR2 SVGAGI. The CDR3 spans 16 residues. The CDR3 is CASSWGEGSSYNEQFF. The CDR3, as DNA: TGTGCCAGCAGTTGGGGGGAGGGTAGCTCCTACAATGAGCAGTTCTTC.

The CDR3 bases are TGTGCCAGCAGCCCGACAACCTACGAGCAGTACGTC. It is translated as CASSPTTYEQYV. The chain uses TRBV6-6 and TRBJ2-7; no clear D gene. The CDR3 spans 12 residues. CDR1 and CDR2 from the germline V gene are MNHNY and SVGAGI (reference sequence). V was clipped by 6 bases and J by 2 bases, with 8 bases between them.

The chain is built from TRBV29-1 and TRBJ2-3; 8 nucleotides match TRBD1. V lost 6 bases to trimming and J lost 1 base; unmatched junction nucleotides: 6. CDR1 and CDR2 from the germline V gene are SQVTM and ANQGSEA. The CDR3 runs to 14 residues. The chain's CDR3 is CSVGQAVGTDTQYF. For the CDR3, the DNA is TGCAGCGTGGGACAGGCGGTTGGCACAGATACGCAGTATTTT.

This clonotype was observed a few times. This sequence joins TRBV20-1 and TRBJ1-2; weak D call: TRBD1 (5 bases). Trimming took 0 bases from V and 1 from J, leaving 12 bases between them. The germline gives CDR1 DFQATT, CDR2 SNEGSKA (reference sequence). This CDR3 spans 15 amino acids. The CDR3 sequence: CSARDSSGSNYGYTF. DNA of the CDR3: TGCAGTGCTAGAGATTCGTCAGGGAGTAACTATGGCTACACCTTC.

The V and J genes are TRBV7-3 and TRBJ2-1, with 11 positions matching TRBD2. Germline CDR1 and CDR2: SGHTA and FQGTGA. The CDR3 is 15 amino acids. V dropped 2 bases and J dropped 4; count of bases not matched to a gene: 1. The CDR3 DNA sequence: TGTGCCAGCAGCTTAGCTAGCGGGAGGTACAATGAGCAGTTCTTC. Encoded protein: CASSLASGRYNEQFF.

The V gene is TRBV19, the J gene TRBJ1-5, with 7 bases identical to TRBD1. Germline CDR1 LNHDA, CDR2 SQIVND (reference sequence). This CDR3 spans 15 amino acids. The V gene end was trimmed by 7 bases and the J gene end by 0 bases; junction bases not matched to a gene: 6. The CDR3 coding sequence is TGTGCCAGTAAGGGACAGACATATAGCAATCAGCCCCAGCATTTT. As protein: CASKGQTYSNQPQHF. The full variable domain, completed using reference TRBV19 and TRBJ1-5, is DGGITQSPKYLFRKEGQNVTLSCEQNLNHDAMYWYRQDPGQGLRLIYYSQIVNDFQKGDIAEGYSVSREKKESFPLTVTSAQKNPTAFYLCASKGQTYSNQPQHFGDGTRLSIL.

The chain is built from TRBV28 and TRBJ2-3; D unresolved. Germline CDR1 MDHEN, CDR2 SYDVKM. V was trimmed by 2 bases and J by 4 bases, leaving 10 bases between them. This CDR3 comprises 14 residues. CDR3 nucleotides: TGTGCCAGCAGTTTAATGGAGAACTCAGATACGCAGTATTTT. Its protein is CASSLMENSDTQYF. The full variable domain, with the rest looked up from reference TRBV28 and TRBJ2-3, is DVKVTQSSRYLVKRTGEKVFLECVQDMDHENMFWYRQDPGLGLRLIYFSYDVKMKEKGDIPEGYSVSREKKERFSLILESASTNQTSMYLCASSLMENSDTQYFGPGTRLTVL.

The rearrangement links TRBV27 to TRBJ2-1; 10 bases agree with TRBD2. Trimming at V came to 3 bases and at J to 1 base, leaving 9 bases not matched to a gene. The CDR3 has 18 amino acids. The V gene's germline CDR1 is MNHEY and CDR2 SMNVEV (reference sequence). CDR3 sequence (DNA): TGTGCCAGCAGTTTTTATGCTAGCGGGAGAGGGTCCTACAATGAGCAGTTCTTC. It specifies CASSFYASGRGSYNEQFF.

V usage is TRBV28 and J usage is TRBJ1-6; D uncertain. Germline V gene sequence: CDR1 MDHEN, CDR2 SYDVKM. Trimming removed 5 bases at V and 10 bases at J, with 9 bases between. This CDR3 contains 12 residues. CDR3 sequence (DNA): TGTGCCAGCAGTAACCCGAAGTCACCCCTCCACTTT. This encodes CASSNPKSPLHF.

The V gene is TRBV6-5, the J gene TRBJ1-6; D not resolved. The V end was cut by 0 bases, the J end by 5 bases, with 8 bases between. Germline CDR1 reads MNHEY; CDR2 reads SVGAGI. This CDR3 contains 15 residues. CDR3 nucleotide sequence: TGTGCCAGCAGTTACTCCCGACACAATAATTCACCCCTCCACTTT. As protein: CASSYSRHNNSPLHF.